This T cell receptor (beta chain) appears in the sequencing data of a study of T cell responses to AZD1222 COVID-19 vaccine. V was cut by 0 bases and J by 1 base, with 7 bases left in between. The germline CDR1 and CDR2 sequences are SGHTA and FQGNSA. CDR3 size: 15 residues. In the case of this clone: The antigen is unknown. In the same sample, other DNA sequences code for this CDR3.

Overall study findings and caveats: Targeting of unmutated variant regions was reportedly seen in nearly half of spike-specific TCRs. The donors showed a predominance of white British ancestry and of females, with possible underestimation of clonal diversity.

Repertoires were generated with immunoSEQ multiplex PCR, while TCRdb's copy carries only in-frame clones and drops some. Here the sample spans about 130,000 clones, about 86% being singletons. This chain links TRBV7-2 with TRBJ1-5; no reliable D call. The specimen was peripheral blood, collected on day 0 of AZD1222 vaccination. The source is an adult in good health. CDR3 in DNA: TGTGCCAGCAGCTTAGCGCCTAGGAGCAATCAGCCCCAGCATTTT. As protein: CASSLAPRSNQPQHF.